Following are 18 T cell receptor beta chains from one sample sequenced in a study of cytomegalovirus exposure and HLA in healthy donors. 60 Vbeta and 13 Jbeta primers were used in PCR. Generated by immunoSEQ multiplex PCR, the TCRdb table keeps only in-frame clones and is missing some. Seen here are over 150,000 clones, around 68% observed once, and the top ten hold roughly 2.2%. Sequencing was carried out using PBMCs. The receptors shown here come from a man aged 25 to 40 in good health and CMV-seronegative.

CDR3 region: CASSLTYNEQFF. CDR3 nucleotide sequence: TGTGCCAGCAGTTTGACTTACAATGAGCAGTTCTTC. The V gene is TRBV28, the J gene TRBJ2-1, with D uncertain. CDR1 and CDR2 (germline): MDHEN, SYDVKM. This CDR3 spans 12 amino acids. V was pared by 3 bases and J by 4 bases, with 4 bases between.

V gene TRBV4-1 combines with J gene TRBJ2-3; 10 bases fit TRBD2. Trimming removed 5 bases from V and 5 bases from J; junction bases left unmatched: 13. The CDR3 extends over 17 amino acids. Germline lookup yields CDR1 MGHRA and CDR2 YSYEKL. CDR3 nucleotide sequence: TGCGCCAGCAGCAGTCGACTAGCGGGTGTGGGTGGAGATACGCAGTATTTT. Protein product: CASSSRLAGVGGDTQYF.

The chain uses TRBV27 and TRBJ1-3; D uncertain. The CDR3 runs 10 residues. Between the trimmed V and J ends, which lost 10 bases and 8 bases, there was a span of 9 bases. The germline gives CDR1 MNHEY, CDR2 SMNVEV (reference sequence). The CDR3 bases are TGTGCCACGCCACGGGACACCATATATTTT. The encoded protein is CATPRDTIYF.

The rearrangement joins TRBV11-2 to TRBJ1-2, with D perhaps TRBD1 (5 bases). The V and J ends lost 2 bases and 4 bases respectively, with 11 bases between them. The CDR3 runs to 14 residues. Germline V gene sequence: CDR1 SGHAT, CDR2 FQNNGV. CDR3 nucleotides: TGTGCCAGCAGCTTAAACCAGGGTTCCTATGGCTACACCTTC. Its translation: CASSLNQGSYGYTF.

This rearrangement joins TRBV6-5 to TRBJ2-7, with D uncertain. The CDR3 loop spans 13 amino acids. Germline assignment: CDR1 MNHEY and CDR2 SVGAGI. The germline V and J ends were trimmed by 8 bases and 2 bases, with 13 bases remaining between them. CDR3 in amino acids: CASAPAPTYEQYF. The CDR3 DNA is TGTGCCAGCGCCCCTGCCCCTACCTACGAGCAGTACTTC.

V and J are TRBV20-1 and TRBJ2-5, with 7 bases matching TRBD1. The J call may be wrong; the DNA end is better matched by TRBJ2-7. The CDR3 is 11 residues long. Germline loops: CDR1 DFQATT, CDR2 SNEGSKA (reference sequence). The CDR3 bases are TGCAGTGCTACCCGACAGGGCGAGCAGTACTTC. It translates to CSATRQGEQYF.

V usage is TRBV5-1 and J usage is TRBJ2-1; D remains unclear. This CDR3 comprises 14 residues. The V end lost 5 bases, the J end lost 3 bases, and 12 bases lay between the germline ends. The germline CDR1 and CDR2 sequences are SGHRS and YFSETQ. The CDR3 loop reads CASREGGYYNEQFF. As DNA, the CDR3 is TGCGCCAGCAGAGAAGGCGGCTACTACAATGAGCAGTTCTTC.

The chain employs TRBV2 and TRBJ1-6; the D is unclear. This CDR3 is 13 amino acids long. Looked up from germline, CDR1 is SNHLY and CDR2 is FYNNEI. V gave up 3 bases and J gave up 6 bases, with 6 bases separating them. The CDR3 nucleotides are TGTGCCAGCAGTGATGGCCTTAATTCACCCCTCCACTTT. It specifies CASSDGLNSPLHF. Full variable domain (outside the CDR3, taken from reference TRBV2 and TRBJ1-6): EPEVTQTPSHQVTQMGQEVILRCVPISNHLYFYWYRQILGQKVEFLVSFYNNEISEKSEIFDDQFSVERPDGSNFTLKIRSTKLEDSAMYFCASSDGLNSPLHFGNGTRLTVT.

This clone has a handful of counts. This rearrangement joins TRBV29-1 to TRBJ2-2; TRBD1 aligns across 9 bases. J lost 4 bases, V lost 1 base, and 4 bases had no gene match. CDR3 length equals 15 residues. From germline, CDR1 is SQVTM and CDR2 ANQGSEA. CDR3 nucleotides: TGCAGCGTTGAAGGGACAGGGGAGACCACCGGGGAGCTGTTTTTT. Encoded protein: CSVEGTGETTGELFF.

The chain is built from TRBV10-3 and TRBJ2-1, with 8 positions matching TRBD2. The germline V gene has CDR1 ENHRY and CDR2 SYGVKD. The ends lost 0 bases at V and 4 bases at J; junction bases unmatched: 5. The CDR3 sequence is 16 residues long. The CDR3 DNA sequence: TGTGCCATCAGTGAGTCGACTAGCGTGGGGTACAATGAGCAGTTCTTC. The encoded protein is CAISESTSVGYNEQFF.

V gene TRBV11-2 combines with J gene TRBJ2-5, with 10 positions matching TRBD2. V lost 5 bases to trimming and J lost 5 bases; unmatched junction nucleotides: 2. CDR3 length equals 13 residues. Germline values: CDR1 SGHAT, CDR2 FQNNGV. The chain's CDR3 is CASSPGLAETQYF. For the CDR3, the DNA is TGTGCCAGCAGCCCGGGACTAGCGGAGACCCAGTACTTC.

The J gene is TRBJ1-5, the V gene TRBV2, with D possibly being TRBD1 (6 bases). Germline V gene lookup returns CDR1 SNHLY and CDR2 FYNNEI. The CDR3 has 15 amino acids. V dropped 2 bases and J dropped 3 bases, with 11 bases sitting between them. DNA for the CDR3: TGTGCCAGCAGTGAACGCGGGGGCCCCAATCAGCCCCAGCATTTT. It encodes CASSERGGPNQPQHF.

The V call is TRBV7-9, the J call TRBJ2-7; 7 nucleotides match TRBD1. From germline, CDR1 is SEHNR and CDR2 FQNEAQ (reference sequence). Trimming took 4 bases from V and 2 from J; bases not matched to a gene: 5. The CDR3 spans 14 residues. The chain's CDR3 is CASSSPTGTYEQYF. The CDR3 DNA reads as TGTGCCAGCAGCTCCCCGACAGGGACCTACGAGCAGTACTTC.

The rearrangement links TRBV18 to TRBJ1-4; no clear D. The CDR3 contains 15 residues. Trimming removed 3 bases at V and 0 bases at J, with 8 bases between. In germline, CDR1 is KGHSH, CDR2 LQKENI. This chain's CDR3 is CASSPGPTTNEKLFF. In nucleotides, the CDR3 is TGTGCCAGCTCACCTGGGCCGACAACTAATGAAAAACTGTTTTTT.

The V call is TRBV15, the J call TRBJ2-1; D gene uncertain. Germline V gene sequence: CDR1 LNHNV, CDR2 YYDKDF (reference sequence). V lost 0 bases, J lost 6 bases, and 9 bases lay in between. The CDR3 consists of 14 residues. The DNA of the CDR3 is TGTGCCACCAGCAGAGATGCAGGATCCAATGAGCAGTTCTTC. Protein: CATSRDAGSNEQFF.

This chain uses TRBV12-5 with TRBJ2-3, with D possibly TRBD2 on 5 matching bases. Trimming took off 1 base at V and 4 bases at J, with 12 bases between the two ends. Germline V gene lookup returns CDR1 LGHNT and CDR2 FRNRAP. The CDR3 is made up of 15 amino acids. CDR3 sequence (DNA): TGTGCTAGTGGTTTGGGGACTTCGAGCGCAGATACGCAGTATTTT. It specifies CASGLGTSSADTQYF.

This clone was seen a handful of times. This chain uses TRBV6-1 with TRBJ2-3; perhaps TRBD2 as D (5 bases). Germline values: CDR1 MNHNS, CDR2 SASEGT. Trimming left V 9 bases short and J 3 bases short, with 7 bases between. The CDR3 spans 11 residues. The CDR3, as DNA: TGTGCCAGAACGGGAACAGATACGCAGTATTTT. Translating it yields CARTGTDTQYF.

The rearrangement uses TRBV28 and TRBJ1-5; D is possibly TRBD1 (6 bases). In germline, CDR1 is MDHEN, CDR2 SYDVKM. The CDR3 covers 15 residues. V lost 6 bases and J 4 bases, leaving 16 bases between the germline ends. This CDR3 reads CASSLDRYGNQPQHF. CDR3 nucleotides: TGTGCCAGCAGCCTTGACAGGTATGGGAATCAGCCCCAGCATTTT.